This T cell receptor beta chain was observed in a study of blood T cell repertoires in COVID-19. The ends were cut back, 6 bases at V and 6 bases at J, with 14 bases in the middle. From germline, CDR1 is KGHSH and CDR2 LQKENI. The CDR3 has 13 amino acids. As originally analysed: Scientists estimated how many nucleated cells there were by amplifying reference gene primers. Assay: immunoSEQ multiplex PCR; the TCRdb copy retains only in-frame clones and omits some. That table furnishes V, J and clone size, whereas the DNA furnished D and trimming. Counted here are hundreds of thousands of clones, roughly 90% occurring once; the ten biggest clones make up 1.7%.

Sequences were obtained from PBMCs or T cells enriched from blood (not recorded which). The chain combines TRBV18 with TRBJ1-1; tentatively, D is TRBD1 (6 bases). The clonotype comes from a woman aged 18-29 years with acute COVID-19. The CDR3 bases are TGTGCCAGCTCTTTAGACAGGCCCCCTGAAGCTTTCTTT. This sequence encodes CASSLDRPPEAFF.